The 15 T cell receptor beta chains in this list originate from one sample, sequenced in a study of T cell responses to AZD1222 COVID-19 vaccine. Clones were sequenced by immunoSEQ multiplex PCR, and TCRdb holds only the in-frame ones, with some missing. This table has fewer than 150,000 clones, approximately 85% appearing once. This sample comprised peripheral blood, obtained 28 days after the second AZD1222 dose. The receptor source for this set is an adult who received the AZD1222 COVID-19 vaccine.

This clone occurred a few times. This chain links TRBV3-1 (or the pseudogene TRBV3-2) with TRBJ2-3; D gene ambiguous. This CDR3 contains 13 residues. Germline V lookup: CDR1 LGHDT, CDR2 YNNKEL (reference sequence). The V and J ends lost 1 base and 1 base respectively, with 3 bases between them. CDR3 DNA sequence: TGTGCCAGCAGCCAAGGCGGCACAGATACGCAGTATTTT. Protein sequence: CASSQGGTDTQYF.

Concerning this clone: One junction end does not reproduce the germline sequence, and a read error may be involved. The V call is TRBV7-3, the J call TRBJ1-1; D unclear. Per the germline V gene, CDR1 is SGHTA and CDR2 is FQGTGA. The CDR3 consists of 13 residues. CDR3 nucleotide sequence: TGTGCCAGCAGCCTAACCCTGAACACTGAAGCTTTCTTT. Encoded protein: CASSLTLNTEAFF.

This sequence joins TRBV15 and TRBJ1-4, with a tentative D call TRBD1 (5 bases). This CDR3 region has 15 residues. CDR1 is LNHNV and CDR2 is YYDKDF in the germline V gene (reference sequence). The V end lost 0 bases, the J end lost 5 bases, and 10 bases lay between the germline ends. CDR3 in amino acids: CATSRDYQGNEKLFF. The CDR3 nucleotides read TGTGCCACCAGCAGAGATTACCAGGGCAATGAAAAACTGTTTTTT.

The gene calls are TRBV29-1 and TRBJ1-1; D gene uncertain. Trimming cost V 4 bases and J 0 bases, with 6 bases left between them. The CDR3 sequence is 12 residues long. The germline CDR1 and CDR2 sequences are SQVTM and ANQGSEA. DNA of the CDR3: TGCAGCGTTGGGGAACTGAACACTGAAGCTTTCTTT. It yields the protein CSVGELNTEAFF.

The chain carries TRBV7-9 and TRBJ2-3; D not certain. V lost 8 bases and J lost 3, with 3 bases in between. CDR3 length: 10 residues. Germline assignment: CDR1 SEHNR and CDR2 FQNEAQ (reference sequence). As DNA, the CDR3 is TGTGCCAGCTATACAGATACGCAGTATTTT. Protein product: CASYTDTQYF.

The chain links TRBV24-1 to TRBJ2-3, with D maybe TRBD1 (6 bases). This CDR3 has 15 residues. V lost 4 bases and J 1 base, leaving 11 bases between the germline ends. CDR1 KGHDR and CDR2 SFDVKD come from the germline V gene. The CDR3 DNA follows: TGTGCCACCAGTGACTCAAGACAGGGCACAGATACGCAGTATTTT. Translating it yields CATSDSRQGTDTQYF.

The gene calls are TRBV9 and TRBJ2-7; TRBD2 might be the D (6 bases). Germline V gives CDR1 SGDLS, CDR2 YYNGEE. Trimming removed 4 bases at V and 1 base at J, with 15 bases between. CDR3 length equals 15 residues. The CDR3, as DNA: TGTGCCAGCAGCCCCGGAGGGTGGAATTCCTACGAGCAGTACTTC. As protein: CASSPGGWNSYEQYF.

This clone was seen a single time. This chain uses TRBV2 with TRBJ1-1; possible D gene TRBD1, 5 bases. This CDR3 has 13 amino acids. V was cut by 0 bases and J by 10 bases, with 12 bases left in between. Germline CDR1 is SNHLY and CDR2 is FYNNEI. Here the CDR3 reads CASSEAGQGSAFF. The CDR3 DNA reads as TGTGCCAGCAGTGAAGCAGGGCAGGGCTCAGCTTTCTTT.

The V and J genes are TRBV5-6 and TRBJ2-3; 11 bases align to TRBD2. The CDR3 is 16 amino acids. V gave up 3 bases and J gave up 5 bases; unmatched junction bases: 8. Germline CDR1 is SGHDT and CDR2 is YYEEEE. Here the CDR3 DNA reads TGTGCCAGCAGCTCGGAACTAGCGGGAGTGAGAGATACGCAGTATTTT. Its protein product is CASSSELAGVRDTQYF. The full variable domain, completed using reference TRBV5-6 and TRBJ2-3, is DAGVTQSPTHLIKTRGQQVTLRCSPKSGHDTVSWYQQALGQGPQFIFQYYEEEERQRGNFPDRFSGHQFPNYSSELNVNALLLGDSALYLCASSSELAGVRDTQYFGPGTRLTVL.

V is TRBV29-1 and J is TRBJ2-2; 8 nucleotides agree with TRBD2. The germline V gene has CDR1 SQVTM and CDR2 ANQGSEA. The V and J ends lost 2 bases and 4 bases, in that order; junction bases with no gene match: 9. CDR3 length: 16 amino acids. The CDR3 protein is CSVERPGLEVTGELFF. CDR3 coding DNA: TGCAGCGTTGAACGTCCGGGACTAGAAGTCACCGGGGAGCTGTTTTTT.

This rearrangement joins TRBV7-9 to TRBJ2-5; 11 bases agree with TRBD2. Germline V gene data show CDR1 as SEHNR and CDR2 as FQNEAQ (reference sequence). This CDR3 spans 17 amino acids. The J segment lost 5 bases and the V segment lost 1 base, leaving 9 bases of the junction unmatched. The CDR3 DNA follows: TGTGCCAGCAGCTTAGTAGCGGGGGGGCGTGATGCGGAGACCCAGTACTTC. Protein product: CASSLVAGGRDAETQYF.

This chain joins TRBV6-1 and TRBJ1-5; no reliable D call. The ends were cut back, 0 bases at V and 4 bases at J, with 7 bases in the middle. The germline gives CDR1 MNHNS, CDR2 SASEGT. The CDR3 extends over 14 amino acids. The CDR3 protein is CASSEAGPNQPQHF. In nucleotides, the CDR3 is TGTGCCAGCAGTGAAGCAGGGCCTAATCAGCCCCAGCATTTT.

The CDR3 DNA sequence: TGTGCCAGCAGCGTCGGAGATCCAGACTATGGCTACACCTTC. Encoded protein: CASSVGDPDYGYTF. This chain connects TRBV9 to TRBJ1-2; D remains unclear. Looked up from germline, CDR1 is SGDLS and CDR2 is YYNGEE. The CDR3 sequence is 14 residues long. V was shortened by 2 bases and J by 3 bases, with 11 bases between the two germline ends.

V is TRBV21-1 and J is TRBJ2-7; TRBD2 was called by the table and not checked on the DNA. TRBV21-1 is flagged as a pseudogene. CDR3 length: 14 residues. The chain's CDR3 is CAKRLPRDSDEQYF. The CDR3 DNA reads as TGTGCCAAACGTTTACCTCGGGACTCGGACGAGCAGTACTTC.

The CDR3 region has the DNA TGTGCCATCTTTTCAAGGCGCCGGGACAGAAATTCACCCCTCCACTTT. This sequence encodes CAIFSRRRDRNSPLHF. The chain employs TRBV6-4 and TRBJ1-6; 7 nucleotides agree with TRBD1. CDR1 and CDR2 from the germline V gene are MRHNA and SNTAGT. The length of the CDR3 is 16 residues. The V segment lost 10 bases and the J segment 7 bases; nucleotides outside the gene matches: 16.